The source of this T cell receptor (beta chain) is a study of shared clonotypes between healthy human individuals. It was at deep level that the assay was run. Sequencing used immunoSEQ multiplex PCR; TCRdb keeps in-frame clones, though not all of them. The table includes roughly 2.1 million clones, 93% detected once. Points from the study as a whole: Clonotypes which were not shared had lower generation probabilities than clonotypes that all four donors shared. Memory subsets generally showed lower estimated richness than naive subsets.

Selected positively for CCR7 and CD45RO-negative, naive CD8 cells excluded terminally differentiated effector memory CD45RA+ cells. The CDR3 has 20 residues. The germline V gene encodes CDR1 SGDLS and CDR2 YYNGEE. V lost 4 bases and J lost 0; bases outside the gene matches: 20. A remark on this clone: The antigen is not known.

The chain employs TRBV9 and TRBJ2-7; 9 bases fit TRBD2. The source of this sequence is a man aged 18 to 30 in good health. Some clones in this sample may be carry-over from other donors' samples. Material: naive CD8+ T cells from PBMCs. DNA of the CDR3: TGTGCCAGCAGCCCTCCCCCGGGGGCGGGAGGGCCCCAAAGCTCCTACGAGCAGTACTTC. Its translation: CASSPPPGAGGPQSSYEQYF.